Presented here are 23 T cell receptor beta chains from one specimen sequenced in a study of radiation and T cells in renal cell carcinoma (dated by TCRdb to the early 2020s). Receptor amplification or capture employed the immunoSEQ multiplex PCR assay. The source is immuneACCESS, and TCRdb retained only in-frame sequences with V and J called. Part of the clones is not carried over; for the studies checked, unresolved V genes explain less than half of this, and the remainder is unexplained. In this sample the table shows about 140,000 clones, less than 90% of which occur a single time. The ten largest clonotypes hold 20% to 25% of the sample. The time point label for this specimen denotes: baseline pretreatment blood. The treatment or condition label, read with the paper, signifies: 15 Gy SBRT to primary tumor, nephrectomy 4 weeks later. The material sequenced was blood, taken from a patient whose treatment included radiotherapy and nephrectomy. The origin of the receptors is a woman between 50 and 59 years old with renal cell carcinoma.

For the CDR3, the DNA is TGTGCCAGCAGCCCCCCGCCCGGGGAGGGCACTGAAGCTTTCTTT. It codes for CASSPPPGEGTEAFF. This rearrangement joins TRBV5-4 to TRBJ1-1, with no clear D. V dropped 4 bases and J dropped 4 bases, with 17 bases sitting between them. Germline V gives CDR1 SGHNT, CDR2 YYREEE (reference sequence). CDR3 length: 15 amino acids.

The rearrangement links TRBV4-2 to TRBJ2-7, with D uncertain. The CDR3 runs to 14 residues. V lost 1 base and J lost 2, with 9 bases in between. Per the germline V gene, CDR1 is LGHNA and CDR2 is YNFKEQ. CDR3 DNA: TGTGCCAGCAGCCAAGGGCTGGGGACCTACGAGCAGTACTTC. Its protein product is CASSQGLGTYEQYF.

This sequence joins TRBV15 and TRBJ2-7; maybe TRBD2 (7 bases). V lost 0 bases, J lost 4 bases, and 19 bases lay in between. This CDR3 is 17 amino acids long. CDR1 and CDR2 (germline): LNHNV, YYDKDF (reference sequence). For the CDR3, the DNA is TGTGCCACCAGCAGAGATGATTTGTGGGGGGGCTTGTACGAGCAGTACTTC. Translated, it gives CATSRDDLWGGLYEQYF.

This sequence joins TRBV5-6 and TRBJ1-4, with unresolved D. In germline, CDR1 is SGHDT, CDR2 YYEEEE. The CDR3 runs 16 residues. V was cut by 3 bases and J by 5 bases, with 17 bases left in between. CDR3: CASSSAGRGYNEKLFF. CDR3 in DNA: TGTGCCAGCAGCTCGGCAGGAAGAGGGTACAATGAAAAACTGTTTTTT.

The CDR3 reads CASSLDGLFGNTIYF. In DNA, the CDR3 is TGCGCCAGCAGCTTGGATGGTCTTTTTGGAAACACCATATATTTT. V gene TRBV5-1 combines with J gene TRBJ1-3; D gene uncertain. Deletions cut 0 bases from V and 3 bases from J, with 10 bases between. This CDR3 has 15 residues. Germline loops: CDR1 SGHRS, CDR2 YFSETQ.

This clone has more than one count but fewer than ten. This sequence joins TRBV14 and TRBJ1-1; D is uncertain. The CDR3 totals 10 residues. From germline, CDR1 is SGHDN and CDR2 FVKESK. Trimming pared 4 bases from V and 7 bases from J, leaving 4 bases between. The CDR3 sequence is CASSPREAFF. CDR3 DNA sequence: TGTGCCAGCAGCCCCCGTGAAGCTTTCTTT. Filled out from reference TRBV14 and TRBJ1-1, the complete variable domain reads EAGVTQFPSHSVIEKGQTVTLRCDPISGHDNLYWYRRVMGKEIKFLLHFVKESKQDESGMPNNRFLAERTGGTYSTLKVQPAELEDSGVYFCASSPREAFFGQGTRLTVV.

J is TRBJ2-7 and V is TRBV9, with D perhaps given as TRBD1 or TRBD2 (5 bases each). With 0 bases removed from V and 2 bases from J, the gap between germline ends came to 9 bases. This CDR3 contains 14 residues. Germline V gene data show CDR1 as SGDLS and CDR2 as YYNGEE. CDR3 bases: TGTGCCAGCAGCGTAGGTGGGGGAGCCTACGAGCAGTACTTC. It specifies CASSVGGGAYEQYF.

J is TRBJ2-3 and V is TRBV5-1; no clear D. The V end lost 5 bases, the J end lost 3 bases, and 10 bases lay between the germline ends. The CDR3 consists of 13 residues. Germline CDR1 reads SGHRS; CDR2 reads YFSETQ. The DNA for the CDR3 is TGCGCCAGCAGGCGACTTGATACAGATACGCAGTATTTT. It is translated as CASRRLDTDTQYF.

The chain uses TRBV19 and TRBJ2-5; tentative D call: TRBD1 (6 bases). Germline lookup yields CDR1 LNHDA and CDR2 SQIVND (reference sequence). V lost 3 bases and J lost 4, with 15 bases in between. The CDR3 extends over 15 amino acids. The CDR3: CASSIAQGNRETQYF. The CDR3 DNA reads as TGTGCCAGTAGTATTGCCCAGGGGAATCGAGAGACCCAGTACTTC. Using reference TRBV19 and TRBJ2-5 for the parts outside the CDR3, the full variable domain is DGGITQSPKYLFRKEGQNVTLSCEQNLNHDAMYWYRQDPGQGLRLIYYSQIVNDFQKGDIAEGYSVSREKKESFPLTVTSAQKNPTAFYLCASSIAQGNRETQYFGPGTRLLVL.

J is TRBJ1-2 and V is TRBV29-1; TRBD1 might be the D (6 bases). Germline assignment: CDR1 SQVTM and CDR2 ANQGSEA. The CDR3 has 14 residues. Between the trimmed V and J ends, which lost 3 bases and 4 bases, there was a span of 15 bases. CDR3: CSVDTGSQGYGYTF. The CDR3, as DNA: TGCAGCGTTGATACAGGGAGCCAGGGCTATGGCTACACCTTC.

The CDR3 spells CASSIIGGNQPQHF. The CDR3 DNA is TGTGCCAGTAGTATTATCGGTGGCAATCAGCCCCAGCATTTT. V is TRBV19 and J is TRBJ1-5; D not resolved. The CDR3 is 14 amino acids. V was shortened by 3 bases and J by 2 bases, with 8 bases between the two germline ends. Per the germline V gene, CDR1 is LNHDA and CDR2 is SQIVND (reference sequence).

The V call is TRBV10-3, the J call TRBJ1-1, with TRBD1 matching 8 bases. The V and J ends lost 7 bases and 2 bases, in that order; junction bases with no gene match: 6. This CDR3 contains 14 residues. Germline CDR1 is ENHRY and CDR2 is SYGVKD. CDR3 protein: CAITQDRENTEAFF. The CDR3 DNA is TGTGCCATCACACAGGACAGGGAAAACACTGAAGCTTTCTTT.

There are a few counts of this clone. The CDR3 sequence: CASSLSAVAKNIQYF. DNA for the CDR3: TGCGCCAGCAGCCTCTCCGCGGTGGCCAAAAACATTCAGTACTTC. The chain is built from TRBV4-1 and TRBJ2-4; D remains unclear. Germline CDR1 is MGHRA and CDR2 is YSYEKL. V dropped 4 bases and J dropped 1 base, with 11 bases sitting between them. The CDR3 consists of 15 residues.

This clone was counted once. The chain recombines TRBV4-2 with TRBJ2-4, with D unclear. CDR1 and CDR2 (germline): LGHNA, YNFKEQ. There are 13 residues in the CDR3. V lost 0 bases and J lost 6, with 6 bases in between. The CDR3 protein is CASSQDKGNIQYF. CDR3 bases: TGTGCCAGCAGCCAAGATAAGGGAAACATTCAGTACTTC.

The V gene is TRBV30, the J gene TRBJ1-3; D call uncertain. The CDR3 is made up of 15 amino acids. CDR1 GTSNPN and CDR2 SVGIG come from the germline V gene (reference sequence). The V and J ends lost 3 bases and 0 bases respectively, with 12 bases between them. CDR3 nucleotides: TGTGCCTGGAGGGTACTCATGGGCTCTGGAAACACCATATATTTT. Translation gives CAWRVLMGSGNTIYF.

The V gene is TRBV5-6, the J gene TRBJ1-2; 9 bases fit TRBD1. The CDR3 runs to 14 residues. Trimming removed 1 base from V and 13 bases from J; junction bases left unmatched: 11. The germline V gene encodes CDR1 SGHDT and CDR2 YYEEEE. The CDR3 sequence: CASSLFRTGVLVTF. The CDR3 nucleotides read TGTGCCAGCAGCTTGTTTCGGACAGGGGTGCTTGTCACCTTC.

V usage is TRBV5-1 and J usage is TRBJ1-4; TRBD1 matches 7 bases. This CDR3 has 14 residues. Germline V gene data show CDR1 as SGHRS and CDR2 as YFSETQ. The V gene end was trimmed by 4 bases and the J gene end by 4 bases; junction bases not matched to a gene: 4. The CDR3 region is CASSTGANNEKLFF. The CDR3 coding sequence is TGCGCCAGCAGCACAGGGGCGAATAATGAAAAACTGTTTTTT.

The chain couples TRBV4-1 to TRBJ2-2, with 9 bases matching TRBD1. The V and J ends lost 8 bases and 0 bases, in that order; junction bases with no gene match: 4. Germline assignment: CDR1 MGHRA and CDR2 YSYEKL. This CDR3 spans 15 amino acids. CDR3 DNA: TGCGCCAGCGGGAGGACAGGGGCGAACACCGGGGAGCTGTTTTTT. The encoded protein is CASGRTGANTGELFF.

The CDR3 here is CASSRPDVAYEQYF. The CDR3 region has the DNA TGCGCCAGCAGCCGCCCCGACGTTGCCTACGAGCAGTACTTC. The chain is built from TRBV4-1 and TRBJ2-7; no firm D call. CDR3 length: 14 residues. Germline loops: CDR1 MGHRA, CDR2 YSYEKL. The V end lost 4 bases, the J end lost 2 bases, and 12 bases lay between the germline ends.

The CDR3 reads CASRPGQGAGYTF. CDR3 nucleotides: TGTGCCAGTAGACCCGGACAGGGCGCTGGCTACACCTTC. The V and J genes are TRBV19 and TRBJ1-2; 8 nucleotides line up with TRBD1. This CDR3 is built from 13 residues. Looked up from germline, CDR1 is LNHDA and CDR2 is SQIVND (reference sequence). V shed 6 bases and J 7 bases; nucleotides not matched to a gene: 7.

V and J are TRBV4-1 and TRBJ2-7, with D tentatively TRBD1 or TRBD2 (5 bases each). The CDR3 is made up of 16 amino acids. Trimming left V 0 bases short and J 3 bases short, with 15 bases between. Germline-derived CDR1 and CDR2 are MGHRA and YSYEKL. The DNA of the CDR3 is TGCGCCAGCAGCCAAGACAACCAAATGAGGGGCTACGAGCAGTACTTC. It yields the protein CASSQDNQMRGYEQYF.

The CDR3 DNA sequence: TGTGCCACCAGCAGGGTCGGGGGGATCTATGGCTACACCTTC. This sequence encodes CATSRVGGIYGYTF. This chain joins TRBV15 and TRBJ1-2, with D maybe TRBD1 (5 bases). The V and J ends lost 3 bases and 4 bases respectively, with 12 bases between them. CDR1 and CDR2 from the germline V gene are LNHNV and YYDKDF (reference sequence). CDR3 size: 14 residues.

This clone is a singleton in its sample. The chain uses TRBV5-1 and TRBJ1-2, with D possibly TRBD1 on 5 matching bases. Germline V gene sequence: CDR1 SGHRS, CDR2 YFSETQ. The CDR3 spans 13 residues. V lost 1 base, J lost 8 bases, and 12 bases lay in between. The CDR3 is CASSLRDSGGYTF. CDR3 bases: TGCGCCAGCAGCTTGCGGGACTCCGGCGGCTACACCTTC. Looking up the rest from reference TRBV5-1 and TRBJ1-2 gives the full variable domain: KAGVTQTPRYLIKTRGQQVTLSCSPISGHRSVSWYQQTPGQGLQFLFEYFSETQRNKGNFPGRFSGRQFSNSRSEMNVSTLELGDSALYLCASSLRDSGGYTFGSGTRLTVV.